This TCR beta chain was captured in a study of identical twins. Study-wide results and caveats: Models came in too low on out-of-frame TCR alpha sharing in monozygotic twins. Partial confounding of zero-insertion analyses by invariant MAIT and iNKT cells was possible. For cord blood, abundant beta clonotypes had fewer insertions, unlike memory repertoires, which showed none.

Only a few counts were recorded for this clonotype. What it binds is unknown. The V segment lost 6 bases and the J segment 8 bases; nucleotides outside the gene matches: 11. This CDR3 spans 14 amino acids. Germline V gene sequence: CDR1 MDHEN, CDR2 SYDVKM. The authors used template switching to add a universal primer site and gave cDNA unique molecular identifiers. MiXCR was run by TCRdb on the 5' RACE reads, yielding one entry per CDR3 protein. Of around 650,000 distinct CDR3 sequences in the sample, 7% to 7.5% were seen once. These same records also appear under a second study, on yellow fever vaccine responses in identical twins.

The sequence derives from a woman aged 18-29 years in good health. The sample consisted of PBMCs. The rearrangement uses TRBV28 and TRBJ1-2; the match to TRBD1 covers 8 bases. Here the CDR3 reads CASSLEGQVAGYTF. The DNA for the CDR3 is TGTGCCAGCAGCCTCGAGGGACAGGTTGCAGGCTACACCTTC.